This T cell receptor beta chain was recorded in a study of T-cell reconstitution after alpha-beta-depleted transplantation in children. Per the germline V gene, CDR1 is MGHRA and CDR2 is YSYEKL. V dropped 0 bases and J dropped 7 bases, with 13 bases sitting between them. This CDR3 is 16 amino acids long. This clonotype occurred many times. The TCRbeta library was prepared with unique molecular identifiers. TCRdb independently ran MiXCR on the PCR reads; one entry per CDR3 protein. Seen here are a few hundred thousand distinct CDR3 sequences, around 16% observed once, and the top ten hold more than 2.5%.

The V call is TRBV4-1, the J call TRBJ1-6, with TRBD1 as a possible D gene (5 bases). The clonotype comes from a human donor who donated a stem cell graft to a child with acute lymphoblastic leukemia. The sequences come from PBMCs from the stem cell graft donor, collected from the stem cell graft. As DNA, the CDR3 is TGCGCCAGCAGCCAAGATCCAGGGATTATGAATTCACCCCTCCACTTT. Translation gives CASSQDPGIMNSPLHF.